These 26 T cell receptor beta chains were sequenced from one sample in a study of T cell responses to AZD1222 COVID-19 vaccine. Using immunoSEQ multiplex PCR, the repertoire was profiled, and TCRdb retains in-frame clones only, with some absent. The data hold about 120,000 clones, with about 88% observed a single time. Here the sequenced sample was peripheral blood, taken 28 days after the second AZD1222 dose. These receptors all stem from an adult who received the AZD1222 COVID-19 vaccine.

This chain joins TRBV24-1 and TRBJ2-5; 9 nucleotides match TRBD1. This CDR3 has 17 amino acids. Germline lookup yields CDR1 KGHDR and CDR2 SFDVKD. The J segment lost 7 bases and the V segment lost 4 bases, leaving 15 bases of the junction unmatched. CDR3 nucleotide sequence: TGTGCCACCAGTGAGTCCTCCGGGACAGGGATATTGGGGACCCAGTACTTC. Translation: CATSESSGTGILGTQYF.

The V and J genes are TRBV3-1 (or the pseudogene TRBV3-2) and TRBJ1-4; TRBD1 aligns across 8 bases. Unmatched junction bases numbered 6, after V lost 6 bases and J lost 9 bases. Germline V gene lookup returns CDR1 LGHDT and CDR2 YNNKEL (reference sequence). The CDR3 is 13 amino acids. For the CDR3, the DNA is TGTGCCAGCAGGGAACAGGGGGGTCAAAAACTGTTTTTT. Encoded protein: CASREQGGQKLFF.

This clone was recorded once. The V call is TRBV5-1, the J call TRBJ1-2; D perhaps matches TRBD1 (6 bases). The CDR3 loop spans 14 amino acids. From germline, CDR1 is SGHRS and CDR2 YFSETQ. The V gene lost 2 bases and the J gene lost 1 base, with 9 bases spanning the gap. The CDR3: CASSFRQVNYGYTF. CDR3 in DNA: TGCGCCAGCAGCTTTCGACAGGTTAACTATGGCTACACCTTC.

The chain is built from TRBV19 and TRBJ1-1; maybe TRBD1 (5 bases). The CDR3 contains 16 residues. Trimming left V 1 base short and J 7 bases short, with 19 bases between. The germline CDR1 and CDR2 sequences are LNHDA and SQIVND (reference sequence). CDR3 amino acids: CASSIGGPGNANEAFF. CDR3 in DNA: TGTGCCAGTAGTATAGGTGGGCCAGGGAATGCGAATGAAGCTTTCTTT.

The chain has TRBV19 and TRBJ2-1; 11 positions match TRBD2. This CDR3 is 15 amino acids long. Germline lookup yields CDR1 LNHDA and CDR2 SQIVND (reference sequence). The J segment lost 12 bases and the V segment lost 6 bases, leaving 13 bases of the junction unmatched. Written as DNA, the CDR3 is TGTGCCAGTAGGGGGGGGACTAGCGGCGGGCTAAGGCAGTTCTTC. Translating it yields CASRGGTSGGLRQFF.

This chain connects TRBV28 to TRBJ1-6; possibly TRBD1 for D (6 bases). CDR1 MDHEN and CDR2 SYDVKM come from the germline V gene. V shed 3 bases and J shed 8 bases, with 11 bases lying between them. The CDR3 runs 14 residues. The CDR3 protein is CASSLTGDYSPLHF. CDR3 DNA: TGTGCCAGCAGTTTGACAGGAGACTATTCACCCCTCCACTTT.

The chain couples TRBV19 to TRBJ1-6; tentative D call: TRBD1 (5 bases). V lost 7 bases to trimming and J lost 8 bases, with 15 bases between them. The CDR3 has 14 residues. From germline, CDR1 is LNHDA and CDR2 SQIVND (reference sequence). Here the CDR3 reads CASTTGRQDSPLHF. The DNA for the CDR3 is TGTGCCAGTACCACGGGACGTCAGGATTCACCCCTCCACTTT.

This clone was observed a few times. The rearrangement uses TRBV19 and TRBJ1-1; D call uncertain. V dropped 4 bases and J dropped 5 bases, with 14 bases sitting between them. Germline-derived CDR1 and CDR2 are LNHDA and SQIVND (reference sequence). There are 14 residues in the CDR3. DNA for the CDR3: TGTGCCAGTAGTAACCCGGGCCGGACTACTGAAGCTTTCTTT. The encoded protein is CASSNPGRTTEAFF.

The chain couples TRBV18 to TRBJ1-5, with 9 bases identical to TRBD1. The junction had 2 bases not matched to a gene; V was cut back by 4 bases and J by 4 bases. CDR1 KGHSH and CDR2 LQKENI come from the germline V gene. The CDR3 totals 14 residues. The CDR3 DNA reads TGTGCCAGCTCACTAGGACAGGGGAATCAGCCCCAGCATTTT. Protein product: CASSLGQGNQPQHF.

The CDR3 reads CASSVRAPAEAFF. The CDR3 DNA reads as TGTGCCAGCAGTGTCCGGGCCCCAGCTGAAGCTTTCTTT. V is TRBV2 and J is TRBJ1-1; D call uncertain. V shed 4 bases and J shed 6 bases, with 12 bases lying between them. This CDR3 has 13 amino acids. Per germline, CDR1 SNHLY and CDR2 FYNNEI.

Concerning this clone: At the DNA level, this CDR3 is encoded by other sequences in the same sample as well. The genes are TRBV19 and TRBJ1-2, with 7 bases fitting TRBD1. Germline V gene lookup returns CDR1 LNHDA and CDR2 SQIVND (reference sequence). The CDR3 contains 14 residues. The J segment lost 2 bases and the V segment lost 4 bases, leaving 4 bases of the junction unmatched. The CDR3 bases are TGTGCCAGTAGTAGCCGGACAGGCAACTATGGCTACACCTTC. Translating it yields CASSSRTGNYGYTF.

The chain couples TRBV28 to TRBJ1-3; no firm D call. Germline V lookup: CDR1 MDHEN, CDR2 SYDVKM. V was shortened by 6 bases and J by 9 bases, with 9 bases between the two germline ends. CDR3 length equals 11 residues. CDR3 amino acids: CASRSTTTIYF. The CDR3 DNA reads TGTGCCAGCAGGTCCACAACCACCATATATTTT.

The rearrangement links TRBV27 to TRBJ1-5; TRBD1 matches 8 bases. In germline, CDR1 is MNHEY, CDR2 SMNVEV (reference sequence). Trimming removed 5 bases from V and 5 bases from J; junction bases left unmatched: 5. CDR3 size: 14 residues. CDR3 in amino acids: CASSPRQGYQPQHF. The CDR3 DNA sequence: TGTGCCAGCAGTCCCCGACAGGGGTATCAGCCCCAGCATTTT.

As to this clone: The sample contains more than one DNA sequence encoding this CDR3. The chain joins TRBV27 to TRBJ1-6; the D is unclear. The CDR3 runs to 12 residues. V was cut by 2 bases and J by 10 bases, with 6 bases left in between. The germline V gene encodes CDR1 MNHEY and CDR2 SMNVEV (reference sequence). The CDR3 DNA reads as TGTGCCAGCAGTTTACGAGGGTCACCCCTCCACTTT. It specifies CASSLRGSPLHF.

The chain carries TRBV4-1 and TRBJ1-1; no clear D. The CDR3 is 12 amino acids. Looked up from germline, CDR1 is MGHRA and CDR2 is YSYEKL. The ends were cut back, 1 base at V and 3 bases at J, with 3 bases in the middle. CDR3 sequence: CASSQVDTEAFF. The CDR3 nucleotides read TGCGCCAGCAGCCAAGTAGACACTGAAGCTTTCTTT.

The chain couples TRBV18 to TRBJ2-4; 10 bases align to TRBD2. Unmatched junction bases numbered 1, after V lost 3 bases and J lost 2 bases. This CDR3 is built from 15 residues. Germline V gene data show CDR1 as KGHSH and CDR2 as LQKENI. CDR3 in amino acids: CASSPGLATKNIQYF. Here the CDR3 DNA reads TGTGCCAGCTCACCGGGACTAGCGACCAAAAACATTCAGTACTTC.

V gene TRBV20-1 combines with J gene TRBJ1-2; D possibly corresponds to TRBD1 (5 bases). The germline V gene encodes CDR1 DFQATT and CDR2 SNEGSKA (reference sequence). This CDR3 comprises 11 residues. V was trimmed by 7 bases and J by 3 bases, leaving 9 bases between them. The CDR3 nucleotides are TGCAGTGGCAGGGAGGACTATGGCTACACCTTC. This translates into CSGREDYGYTF.

V usage is TRBV27 and J usage is TRBJ2-7; 8 bases are shared with TRBD1. The V segment lost 6 bases and the J segment 3 bases; nucleotides outside the gene matches: 7. Germline-derived CDR1 and CDR2 are MNHEY and SMNVEV (reference sequence). The length of the CDR3 is 14 residues. The CDR3 loop reads CASRYRGAFYEQYF. In DNA form, the CDR3 reads TGTGCCAGCAGGTACAGGGGGGCCTTCTACGAGCAGTACTTC.

The chain combines TRBV30 with TRBJ1-3, with TRBD1 matching over 8 bases. V was clipped by 3 bases and J by 2 bases; unmatched bases: 6. The germline gives CDR1 GTSNPN, CDR2 SVGIG (reference sequence). This CDR3 is built from 15 residues. CDR3 residues: CAWRKDRVPGNTIYF. Written as DNA, the CDR3 is TGTGCCTGGAGAAAGGACAGGGTCCCTGGAAACACCATATATTTT.

J is TRBJ1-5 and V is TRBV19; weak D call: TRBD1 (6 bases). Germline V CDR1 and CDR2: LNHDA, SQIVND (reference sequence). The CDR3 consists of 16 residues. Trimming removed 6 bases from V and 0 bases from J, with 15 bases in between. The CDR3 loop reads CASSPGQLYSNQPQHF. CDR3 coding DNA: TGTGCCAGTAGCCCTGGACAGCTTTATAGCAATCAGCCCCAGCATTTT.

The chain carries TRBV6-5 and TRBJ2-7; TRBD2 aligns across 9 bases. The V segment lost 4 bases and the J segment 2 bases; nucleotides outside the gene matches: 0. Germline V CDR1 and CDR2: MNHEY, SVGAGI. CDR3 length: 13 residues. The CDR3, as DNA: TGTGCCAGCAGTTTAGCGGGGGCCTACGAGCAGTACTTC. Translating it yields CASSLAGAYEQYF.

The V and J genes are TRBV25-1 and TRBJ2-7, with 10 bases that match TRBD2. This CDR3 is 14 amino acids long. Germline-derived CDR1 and CDR2 are MGHDK and SYGVNS. V shed 5 bases and J 5 bases; nucleotides not matched to a gene: 6. DNA of the CDR3: TGTGCCAGCAGTAGCAGCGGGGGGGCCCACGAGCAGTACTTC. It codes for CASSSSGGAHEQYF.

The chain couples TRBV5-1 to TRBJ2-1; D could derive from TRBD1 or TRBD2 (5 bases each). Germline lookup yields CDR1 SGHRS and CDR2 YFSETQ. Trimming cost V 4 bases and J 2 bases, with 16 bases left between them. The CDR3 is 16 residues long. CDR3 DNA sequence: TGCGCCAGCAGCAACCGGGGCCCTCGGGCCTACAATGAGCAGTTCTTC. Its translation: CASSNRGPRAYNEQFF.

The chain couples TRBV30 to TRBJ1-1, with no clear D. This CDR3 has 14 amino acids. V lost 0 bases and J lost 0, with 8 bases in between. Germline V CDR1 and CDR2: GTSNPN, SVGIG (reference sequence). DNA of the CDR3: TGTGCCTGGAGTGTAACACTTATGAACACTGAAGCTTTCTTT. It yields the protein CAWSVTLMNTEAFF.

The chain couples TRBV3-1 (or the pseudogene TRBV3-2) to TRBJ2-1; unclear D gene. Germline loops: CDR1 LGHDT, CDR2 YNNKEL (reference sequence). The V and J ends lost 1 base and 4 bases respectively, with 11 bases between them. There are 15 residues in the CDR3. CDR3 loop: CASSQGQELYNEQFF. The CDR3 DNA is TGTGCCAGCAGCCAAGGCCAGGAGTTATACAATGAGCAGTTCTTC.

The chain links TRBV2 to TRBJ1-5; tentatively, D is TRBD1 (6 bases). CDR3 length: 14 amino acids. CDR1 is SNHLY, CDR2 FYNNEI, per germline. Trimming pared 6 bases from V and 4 bases from J, leaving 13 bases between. The CDR3 here is CASSSGTKNQPQHF. CDR3 DNA: TGTGCCAGCAGCTCCGGGACAAAGAATCAGCCCCAGCATTTT.